The present entry profiles one T cell receptor beta chain with its context. The antigen remains undetermined. This specimen comes from a study of shared clonotypes between healthy human individuals. Study-level information: Aged between 18 and 49, the donors were a couple of women and a few men. Findings and caveats of the study: Clonotypes shared by all four sorted-subset donors had higher generation probabilities than non-shared clonotypes.

With V trimmed by 5 bases and J by 8 bases, 10 bases remained unmatched. This CDR3 contains 15 residues. Germline V gene data show CDR1 as SGDLS and CDR2 as YYNGEE. The material for each subset, its genomic DNA, was split evenly across several immunoSEQ plates. Only in-frame clones appear in the TCRdb table, and some are missing; sequencing was by immunoSEQ multiplex PCR. The top ten hold 0.7% to 0.95% of the sample, which has 1 million to 1.2 million clones, 60% to 80% seen once. The sample consisted of memory CD4+ T cells from PBMCs. Subset denoted: CD45RA-negative fraction. The sequence derives from a man aged 18 to 30 in good health. Some clones in this sample may be carry-over from other donors' samples. This chain links TRBV9 with TRBJ1-2; 12 bases fit TRBD1. The CDR3 is CASRIAGTGGFGYTF. The CDR3 DNA is TGTGCCAGCAGAATAGCCGGGACAGGGGGCTTCGGCTACACCTTC.